This T cell receptor beta chain was found in a study of blood T cell repertoires in COVID-19. Turning to the study itself: Samples of COVID-19 (acute and convalescent) were obtained from the United States, Italy and Spain. PBMCs, B-cell-depleted T cells, or T cells were the source of the cDNA or gDNA that made up the material.

Per the germline V gene, CDR1 is MNHEY and CDR2 is SVGAGI. The CDR3 spans 14 residues. Trimming took 7 bases from V and 2 from J, leaving 9 bases between them. As processed by the authors: Amplified reference gene primers provided the basis for estimating nucleated cell counts. Sequencing was performed with immunoSEQ multiplex PCR; in TCRdb, only in-frame clones are kept and a portion is missing. D and trimming come from the DNA, and the V and J calls and clone size come from that table. The table shows 50,000 or so clones, with more than 80% occurring only once. This clonotype was obtained from a woman aged 60-75 years with acute or convalescent COVID-19. The sequenced material came from peripheral blood. The chain has TRBV6-5 and TRBJ2-6; possibly TRBD1 for D (5 bases). The chain's CDR3 is CASKGRAGANVLTF. DNA of the CDR3: TGTGCCAGCAAAGGCAGGGCTGGGGCCAACGTCCTGACTTTC.